This TCR beta chain comes out of a study of shared clonotypes between healthy human individuals. For the study at large: A couple of women and a few men aged 18 to 49 made up the donors.

Points from the study as a whole: Larger estimated richness was generally recorded for naive subsets relative to memory subsets. Clonotype sharing across donors was expected to vary with sequencing depth.

An assay was performed, and its level was deep. Measured with immunoSEQ multiplex PCR; TCRdb has only the in-frame clones, and not every one. The data contain more than 550,000 clones, about two thirds of them seen just once; the ten biggest clones take up roughly 1.8%. Per the germline V gene, CDR1 is SQVTM and CDR2 is ANQGSEA. The CDR3 is made up of 13 amino acids. The trim removed 4 bases at V and 3 bases at J, leaving 3 bases unmatched. This clone was counted a few times. As yet, its antigen is unknown. This clonotype originated in a woman in her thirties in good health. The genes are TRBV29-1 and TRBJ2-4, with TRBD1 identical over 7 bases. The sequencing input was memory CD4+ T cells sorted from blood. As to subset: CD45RA-negative fraction. The CDR3 loop reads CSVVRDSKNIQYF. CDR3 in DNA: TGCAGCGTTGTTAGGGACAGCAAAAACATTCAGTACTTC.